This TCR beta chain emerged from a study of blood T cell repertoires in COVID-19. For the study at large: Acute-phase and convalescent COVID-19 samples originated in the United States, Italy and Spain. PBMCs, B-cell-depleted T cells, or T cells were the source of the cDNA or gDNA that made up the material.

Germline CDR1 is SGHRS and CDR2 is YFSETQ. Unmatched junction bases numbered 4, after V lost 2 bases and J lost 4 bases. The CDR3 loop spans 15 amino acids. Data came from immunoSEQ multiplex PCR; TCRdb stores just in-frame clones and leaves some out. The sample yields 340,000 or so clones, around 86% seen once. The chain employs TRBV5-1 and TRBJ2-3; 10 bases are a match to TRBD2. This clonotype originated in a man in his fifties with active or convalescent COVID-19. Sequences were obtained from peripheral blood. CDR3 nucleotide sequence: TGCGCCAGCAGCTTTTCTAGCGGGGGAGCAGATACGCAGTATTTT. The encoded protein is CASSFSSGGADTQYF.